The 25 T cell receptor beta chains reported below all come from one sample, sequenced in a study of cytomegalovirus exposure and HLA in healthy donors. The PCR used 60 Vbeta and 13 Jbeta primers. Only in-frame clones appear in the TCRdb table, and some are missing; sequencing was by immunoSEQ multiplex PCR. In the table there are some 250,000 clones, 82% of which are singletons. Sequences were obtained from PBMCs. Receptor source: a woman aged 40 to 49 in good health and CMV-seropositive.

The chain uses TRBV10-3 and TRBJ2-7, with 8 bases matching TRBD1. J lost 12 bases, V lost 0 bases, and 7 bases had no gene match. This CDR3 contains 13 residues. The germline V gene has CDR1 ENHRY and CDR2 SYGVKD. CDR3 nucleotide sequence: TGTGCCATCAGTGAGTCCCAGGGACAGGAAGGGTACTTC. This codes for CAISESQGQEGYF.

This rearrangement joins TRBV6-6 to TRBJ1-1; D perhaps matches TRBD1 (6 bases). The CDR3 contains 14 residues. The germline CDR1 and CDR2 sequences are MNHNY and SVGAGI (reference sequence). Trimming removed 8 bases at V and 5 bases at J, with 18 bases between. In DNA form, the CDR3 reads TGTGCCAGCTGTAGAACAAATCAGGGGACTGAAGCTTTCTTT. This codes for CASCRTNQGTEAFF.

The rearrangement uses TRBV18 and TRBJ2-5, with D perhaps TRBD1 (5 bases). The CDR3 consists of 15 residues. V lost 4 bases and J 1 base, leaving 13 bases between the germline ends. Germline CDR1 and CDR2: KGHSH and LQKENI. CDR3 sequence (DNA): TGTGCCAGCTCACTTCAGGGCACGTCCCAAGAGACCCAGTACTTC. Translating it yields CASSLQGTSQETQYF.

The CDR3 protein is CASSLYRETQYF. The CDR3 DNA reads TGTGCCAGCAGTTTATACAGAGAGACCCAGTACTTC. The chain uses TRBV28 and TRBJ2-5; D gene unclear. CDR1 MDHEN and CDR2 SYDVKM come from the germline V gene. This CDR3 has 12 amino acids. Trimming removed 1 base at V and 4 bases at J, with 4 bases between. Combining the CDR3 with reference TRBV28 and TRBJ2-5 gives the whole variable domain DVKVTQSSRYLVKRTGEKVFLECVQDMDHENMFWYRQDPGLGLRLIYFSYDVKMKEKGDIPEGYSVSREKKERFSLILESASTNQTSMYLCASSLYRETQYFGPGTRLLVL.

The rearrangement uses TRBV2 and TRBJ2-2; TRBD1 matches 12 bases. The junction had 17 bases not matched to a gene; V was cut back by 3 bases and J by 6 bases. The CDR3 runs 20 residues. From germline, CDR1 is SNHLY and CDR2 FYNNEI. CDR3 bases: TGTGCCAGCAGTGATGATCAAGGGACAGGGGGCGGCCTTAAGGCCGGGGAGCTGTTTTTT. It encodes CASSDDQGTGGGLKAGELFF.

The V and J genes are TRBV30 and TRBJ2-6, with D unclear. There are 13 residues in the CDR3. Trimming left V 3 bases short and J 0 bases short, with 3 bases between. In germline, CDR1 is GTSNPN, CDR2 SVGIG (reference sequence). The CDR3 is CAWRYSGANVLTF. The CDR3 DNA follows: TGTGCCTGGAGGTACTCTGGGGCCAACGTCCTGACTTTC.

The chain carries TRBV30 and TRBJ1-2, with unresolved D. The CDR3 is made up of 12 amino acids. In germline, CDR1 is GTSNPN, CDR2 SVGIG (reference sequence). Trimming removed 2 bases at V and 8 bases at J, with 12 bases between. In nucleotides, the CDR3 is TGTGCCTGGAGTAGAGGTCAGCCGGGCTACACCTTC. As protein: CAWSRGQPGYTF.

The chain couples TRBV6-1 to TRBJ1-1; 8 bases agree with TRBD1. Germline lookup yields CDR1 MNHNS and CDR2 SASEGT. This CDR3 region has 13 residues. V was clipped by 11 bases and J by 3 bases; unmatched bases: 8. In DNA, the CDR3 is TGTGCCGGGGCGACAGGGGTGGACACTGAAGCTTTCTTT. Amino acid sequence: CAGATGVDTEAFF.

This clone came up a few times. The chain joins TRBV19 to TRBJ1-2; D is perhaps TRBD1 (6 bases). Germline values: CDR1 LNHDA, CDR2 SQIVND (reference sequence). V lost 8 bases and J lost 4, with 17 bases in between. This CDR3 region has 14 residues. The CDR3 nucleotides read TGTGCCAGTGGGGGGGACACTGACTTCTATGGCTACACCTTC. It codes for CASGGDTDFYGYTF.

Notes on this clone: Other DNA sequences in this sample translate to the same CDR3. J is TRBJ1-1 and V is TRBV7-3, with TRBD1 as a possible D gene (5 bases). CDR3 length equals 13 residues. Germline loops: CDR1 SGHTA, CDR2 FQGTGA. The V and J ends lost 5 bases and 1 base respectively, with 8 bases between them. The CDR3 reads CASSRDRNTEAFF. The CDR3 DNA follows: TGTGCCAGCAGCCGAGACAGGAACACTGAAGCTTTCTTT.

The rearrangement uses TRBV19 and TRBJ2-3; D is possibly TRBD2 (6 bases). This CDR3 comprises 13 residues. V lost 5 bases and J 3 bases, leaving 9 bases between the germline ends. Germline V gene lookup returns CDR1 LNHDA and CDR2 SQIVND (reference sequence). The CDR3 DNA reads TGTGCCAGTAGTTGGCGGGGTACAGATACGCAGTATTTT. Its translation is CASSWRGTDTQYF.

CDR3: CASSYRRTGGFYGYTF. CDR3 in DNA: TGTGCCAGCAGCTACCGAAGGACAGGGGGTTTCTATGGCTACACCTTC. The chain uses TRBV9 and TRBJ1-2, with 10 bases that match TRBD1. The V segment lost 4 bases and the J segment 4 bases; nucleotides outside the gene matches: 10. Per germline, CDR1 SGDLS and CDR2 YYNGEE. The CDR3 is made up of 16 amino acids.

The CDR3 bases are TGTGCCAGCAGTCCCCGGACAGGGAATGGCTACACCTTC. This sequence encodes CASSPRTGNGYTF. The V and J genes are TRBV6-5 and TRBJ1-2; TRBD1 aligns across 8 bases. The CDR3 spans 13 residues. CDR1 is MNHEY, CDR2 SVGAGI, per germline. Trimming at V came to 5 bases and at J to 6 bases, leaving 5 bases not matched to a gene.

J is TRBJ1-5 and V is TRBV19; D is unclear. The germline V and J ends were trimmed by 3 bases and 7 bases, with 13 bases remaining between them. The germline CDR1 and CDR2 sequences are LNHDA and SQIVND (reference sequence). The CDR3 runs to 14 residues. In DNA, the CDR3 is TGTGCCAGTAGTATCCCAACAGCGGTACAGCCCCAGCATTTT. Translated: CASSIPTAVQPQHF.

CDR3 sequence reads: CSVGRTPYEQYF. In DNA form, the CDR3 reads TGCAGCGTTGGTCGGACACCCTACGAGCAGTACTTC. The chain uses TRBV29-1 and TRBJ2-7, with D possibly TRBD1 on 5 matching bases. The germline V gene encodes CDR1 SQVTM and CDR2 ANQGSEA. The V gene lost 4 bases and the J gene lost 2 bases, with 9 bases spanning the gap. The CDR3 has 12 amino acids.

This sequence joins TRBV10-2 and TRBJ2-1, with 10 nucleotides matching TRBD2. Per germline, CDR1 WSHSY and CDR2 SAAADI. Trimming removed 8 bases from V and 3 bases from J; junction bases left unmatched: 4. CDR3 length: 14 amino acids. The CDR3 DNA is TGCGCCAGCGAATTAGCGGGAGGCTACAATGAGCAGTTCTTC. Protein sequence: CASELAGGYNEQFF.

The chain uses TRBV9 and TRBJ1-3; TRBD1 aligns across 8 bases. Germline CDR1 is SGDLS and CDR2 is YYNGEE. J gave up 3 bases and V 0 bases, and 2 bases lay outside the gene matches. CDR3 size: 15 residues. The CDR3 spells CASSVAGTGGNTIYF. The CDR3 bases are TGTGCCAGCAGCGTAGCTGGGACAGGTGGAAACACCATATATTTT.

The rearrangement joins TRBV7-6 to TRBJ2-3; D perhaps matches TRBD2 (5 bases). This CDR3 comprises 15 residues. V lost 5 bases and J 5 bases, leaving 17 bases between the germline ends. CDR1 is SGHVS and CDR2 is FNYEAQ in the germline V gene. CDR3 sequence: CASSPSPNVEDTQYF. In DNA form, the CDR3 reads TGTGCCAGCAGCCCTAGCCCCAATGTTGAAGATACGCAGTATTTT. Based on the CDR3 plus reference TRBV7-6 and TRBJ2-3, the full variable domain is GAGVSQSPRYKVTKRGQDVALRCDPISGHVSLYWYRQALGQGPEFLTYFNYEAQQDKSGLPNDRFSAERPEGSISTLTIQRTEQRDSAMYRCASSPSPNVEDTQYFGPGTRLTVL.

This chain joins TRBV5-4 and TRBJ2-2, with TRBD2 matching over 12 bases. The V gene end was trimmed by 4 bases and the J gene end by 7 bases; junction bases not matched to a gene: 8. The CDR3 sequence is 16 residues long. CDR1 SGHNT and CDR2 YYREEE come from the germline V gene (reference sequence). The CDR3 region is CASSVELAGGFGELFF. CDR3 bases: TGTGCCAGCAGCGTAGAACTAGCGGGGGGCTTCGGGGAGCTGTTTTTT.

This clone appeared once. V gene TRBV5-6 combines with J gene TRBJ1-5; tentative D call: TRBD1 (5 bases). The V and J ends lost 2 bases and 5 bases respectively, with 14 bases between them. The CDR3 has 15 amino acids. The germline V gene encodes CDR1 SGHDT and CDR2 YYEEEE. CDR3 region: CASSFRGTSDQPQHF. The CDR3 bases are TGTGCCAGCAGCTTTAGGGGTACGAGCGATCAGCCCCAGCATTTT.

The CDR3 DNA reads as TGCGCCAGCAAGCGGGGGACGAACTATGGCTACACCTTC. Translated: CASKRGTNYGYTF. V gene TRBV5-1 combines with J gene TRBJ1-2; perhaps TRBD1 as D (5 bases). Trimming left V 6 bases short and J 2 bases short, with 11 bases between. The CDR3 consists of 13 residues. Looked up from germline, CDR1 is SGHRS and CDR2 is YFSETQ. Drawing the rest from reference TRBV5-1 and TRBJ1-2, the complete variable domain is KAGVTQTPRYLIKTRGQQVTLSCSPISGHRSVSWYQQTPGQGLQFLFEYFSETQRNKGNFPGRFSGRQFSNSRSEMNVSTLELGDSALYLCASKRGTNYGYTFGSGTRLTVV.

The rearrangement links TRBV9 to TRBJ2-2; 7 nucleotides line up with TRBD2. The V gene end was trimmed by 4 bases and the J gene end by 3 bases; junction bases not matched to a gene: 3. From germline, CDR1 is SGDLS and CDR2 YYNGEE. The length of the CDR3 is 14 residues. CDR3 in amino acids: CASSFRGDTGELFF. The CDR3 DNA reads TGTGCCAGCAGCTTCCGGGGGGACACCGGGGAGCTGTTTTTT.

V gene TRBV7-9 combines with J gene TRBJ2-7; a weak D match, TRBD1 (5 bases). CDR1 SEHNR and CDR2 FQNEAQ come from the germline V gene (reference sequence). With 1 base removed from V and 0 bases from J, the gap between germline ends came to 7 bases. The CDR3 is made up of 14 amino acids. The CDR3 is CASSLDRSSYEQYF. The DNA for the CDR3 is TGTGCCAGCAGCTTAGACAGGAGCTCCTACGAGCAGTACTTC. Looking up the rest from reference TRBV7-9 and TRBJ2-7 gives the full variable domain: DTGVSQNPRHKITKRGQNVTFRCDPISEHNRLYWYRQTLGQGPEFLTYFQNEAQLEKSRLLSDRFSAERPKGSFSTLEIQRTEQGDSAMYLCASSLDRSSYEQYFGPGTRLTVT.

This clone showed up just once. J is TRBJ2-7 and V is TRBV30, with D unclear. CDR1 and CDR2 from the germline V gene are GTSNPN and SVGIG (reference sequence). CDR3 length equals 12 residues. V was cut by 1 base and J by 2 bases, with 6 bases left in between. Here the CDR3 DNA reads TGTGCCTGGAGTGCAACTCCCTACGAGCAGTACTTC. The encoded protein is CAWSATPYEQYF.

The chain has TRBV7-2 and TRBJ1-3; D is possibly TRBD1 (6 bases). CDR3 size: 14 residues. V dropped 6 bases and J dropped 1 base, with 10 bases sitting between them. Germline V gene sequence: CDR1 SGHTA, CDR2 FQGNSA. CDR3 nucleotides: TGTGCCAGCAGTTTTACAGGGTCTGGAAACACCATATATTTT. This encodes CASSFTGSGNTIYF. Supplemented by reference TRBV7-2 and TRBJ1-3, the full variable domain reads GAGVSQSPSNKVTEKGKDVELRCDPISGHTALYWYRQSLGQGLEFLIYFQGNSAPDKSGLPSDRFSAERTGGSVSTLTIQRTQQEDSAVYLCASSFTGSGNTIYFGEGSWLTVV.